The 27 T cell receptor beta chains presented below share a single source sample, sequenced in a study of identical twins. TCRdb redid the calling of the 5' RACE reads with MiXCR, one entry per CDR3 protein. The sample yields around 490,000 distinct CDR3 sequences, about a fifth seen once. The same specimen was also included in a second study, on yellow fever vaccine responses in identical twins.

Source material: CD4+ T cells sorted from blood. The receptors here all came from a woman aged 18-29 years in good health.

This clonotype has more than one count but fewer than ten. The chain uses TRBV29-1 and TRBJ2-3; 14 positions match TRBD2. The CDR3 consists of 16 residues. Germline V lookup: CDR1 SQVTM, CDR2 ANQGSEA. V lost 7 bases, J lost 4 bases, and 10 bases stayed unmatched. CDR3 in amino acids: CSAPPGLAGVSDTQYF. The CDR3 nucleotides read TGCAGCGCTCCCCCGGGACTAGCGGGAGTATCAGATACGCAGTATTTT.

This clonotype was counted only a few times. This chain uses TRBV27 with TRBJ2-7; a weak D match, TRBD2 (5 bases). The CDR3 is 12 amino acids. The germline gives CDR1 MNHEY, CDR2 SMNVEV (reference sequence). V lost 9 bases and J 5 bases, leaving 14 bases between the germline ends. The CDR3 nucleotides are TGTGCCAGGAGGGATTTAGCGCACGAGCAGTACTTC. Its translation: CARRDLAHEQYF.

The gene calls are TRBV5-6 and TRBJ2-1; perhaps TRBD2 as D (6 bases). The CDR3 loop spans 16 amino acids. Trimming cost V 2 bases and J 6 bases, with 18 bases left between them. CDR1 is SGHDT and CDR2 is YYEEEE in the germline V gene. The CDR3 region has the DNA TGTGCCAGCAGCTTCATAGCGGTCCGCGTTGGCAATGAGCAGTTCTTC. As protein: CASSFIAVRVGNEQFF.

In this sample, this clonotype turned up a few times. The V and J genes are TRBV6-1 and TRBJ2-3, with 8 bases identical to TRBD1. This CDR3 contains 16 residues. Unmatched junction bases numbered 8, after V lost 6 bases and J lost 0 bases. Germline assignment: CDR1 MNHNS and CDR2 SASEGT. The CDR3 region is CASSVYQGASTDTQYF. The CDR3 DNA reads TGTGCCAGCAGCGTATATCAGGGGGCTAGCACAGATACGCAGTATTTT.

This rearrangement joins TRBV18 to TRBJ2-7, with D perhaps TRBD2 (6 bases). The ends were cut back, 3 bases at V and 6 bases at J, with 27 bases in the middle. This CDR3 comprises 18 residues. Germline CDR1 reads KGHSH; CDR2 reads LQKENI. The DNA for the CDR3 is TGTGCCAGCTCACCCGGCTACGGAGGTGTGTCGGGGGTCTCCGAGCAGTACTTC. Its translation is CASSPGYGGVSGVSEQYF.

There are a few counts of this clonotype. The chain has TRBV10-3 and TRBJ2-3; D unclear. In germline, CDR1 is ENHRY, CDR2 SYGVKD. Trimming left V 3 bases short and J 0 bases short, with 10 bases between. The CDR3 is 15 amino acids. The CDR3 reads CAISDFMTSTDTQYF. The CDR3 DNA reads TGTGCCATCAGTGATTTTATGACTAGCACAGATACGCAGTATTTT.

The chain uses TRBV24-1 and TRBJ1-1; D gene ambiguous. Germline CDR1 KGHDR, CDR2 SFDVKD. The CDR3 has 13 residues. V dropped 2 bases and J dropped 4 bases, with 7 bases sitting between them. The CDR3: CATSDSGSTEAFF. CDR3 nucleotides: TGTGCCACCAGTGATTCTGGGAGCACTGAAGCTTTCTTT.

This clonotype occurred a few times. CDR3 bases: TGTGCCAGCAGCTGGGGGGGGCAAACTGAAGCTTTCTTT. Its protein product is CASSWGGQTEAFF. The rearrangement uses TRBV11-1 and TRBJ1-1; tentatively, D is TRBD1 (6 bases). This CDR3 has 13 residues. Trimming removed 4 bases from V and 5 bases from J, with 11 bases in between. Germline CDR1 is SGHAT and CDR2 is FQDESV (reference sequence).

This clonotype was seen at least ten times. The V and J genes are TRBV6-1 and TRBJ1-1; TRBD1 aligns across 8 bases. After removal of 6 bases from V and 0 bases from J, the junction contained 3 bases not matched to a gene. The CDR3 runs 14 residues. Germline CDR1 is MNHNS and CDR2 is SASEGT. CDR3 sequence: CASSRQGMNTEAFF. Written as DNA, the CDR3 is TGTGCCAGCAGCCGACAGGGGATGAACACTGAAGCTTTCTTT.

This clonotype was picked up a small number of times. The chain links TRBV3-1 to TRBJ2-7; the D gene is possibly TRBD2 (6 bases). Germline values: CDR1 LGHDT, CDR2 YNNKEL (reference sequence). This CDR3 has 13 amino acids. Between the trimmed V and J ends, which lost 5 bases and 7 bases, there was a span of 15 bases. The chain's CDR3 is CASSGDSTPEQYF. CDR3 nucleotide sequence: TGTGCCAGCAGCGGGGACTCCACACCTGAGCAGTACTTC.

In its sample, this clonotype was seen a few times. The V and J genes are TRBV5-1 and TRBJ2-1; tentative D call: TRBD2 (6 bases). The CDR3 has 14 amino acids. The germline CDR1 and CDR2 sequences are SGHRS and YFSETQ. The ends were cut back, 9 bases at V and 2 bases at J, with 15 bases in the middle. The CDR3 coding sequence is TGCGCCACCAGAGAGGCGGGGCCCTACAATGAGCAGTTCTTC. It is translated as CATREAGPYNEQFF.

This clonotype was seen a handful of times. The chain uses TRBV20-1 and TRBJ2-3; D uncertain. The CDR3 loop spans 14 amino acids. CDR1 and CDR2 from the germline V gene are DFQATT and SNEGSKA (reference sequence). Trimming pared 3 bases from V and 2 bases from J, leaving 12 bases between. The CDR3: CSARGRISTDTQYF. The CDR3 DNA follows: TGCAGTGCTAGGGGCAGGATCTCCACAGATACGCAGTATTTT.

The V and J genes are TRBV3-1 and TRBJ2-3; the D call may be TRBD1 or TRBD2 (5 bases each). V lost 2 bases and J lost 5, with 20 bases in between. Germline V gene lookup returns CDR1 LGHDT and CDR2 YNNKEL (reference sequence). The CDR3 contains 17 residues. CDR3 sequence: CASSQNPRDAFGDTQYF. In DNA, the CDR3 is TGTGCCAGCAGCCAAAATCCCCGGGACGCATTCGGAGATACGCAGTATTTT.

This clonotype appeared a few times. The chain uses TRBV5-1 and TRBJ2-2, with no clear D. The CDR3 covers 13 residues. CDR1 is SGHRS and CDR2 is YFSETQ in the germline V gene. Trimming pared 2 bases from V and 8 bases from J, leaving 10 bases between. Written as DNA, the CDR3 is TGCGCCAGCAGCTTTGCAAAGAATGGGGAGCTGTTTTTT. It codes for CASSFAKNGELFF.

The chain links TRBV27 to TRBJ2-1, with 7 positions matching TRBD2. CDR3 length equals 18 residues. V was clipped by 7 bases and J by 1 base; unmatched bases: 16. The germline CDR1 and CDR2 sequences are MNHEY and SMNVEV (reference sequence). The CDR3 sequence is CASISSVTIGRSYNEQFF. CDR3 bases: TGTGCCAGCATTAGTTCCGTGACTATCGGGAGGTCCTACAATGAGCAGTTCTTC.

V is TRBV29-1 and J is TRBJ1-1; TRBD1 agrees at 7 bases. The V gene end was trimmed by 4 bases and the J gene end by 5 bases; junction bases not matched to a gene: 13. Germline CDR1 and CDR2: SQVTM and ANQGSEA. The CDR3 extends over 15 amino acids. The DNA for the CDR3 is TGCAGCGTTGCGGGGGGGACAGCCAAAGGGACTGAAGCTTTCTTT. Translation: CSVAGGTAKGTEAFF.

The chain has TRBV27 and TRBJ2-7; weak D call: TRBD1 (5 bases). Trimming removed 6 bases at V and 1 base at J, with 19 bases between. The CDR3 totals 16 residues. In germline, CDR1 is MNHEY, CDR2 SMNVEV (reference sequence). The CDR3 DNA follows: TGTGCCAGCAGGGTATACTGGCAGGGTGGGTCCTACGAGCAGTACTTC. Protein: CASRVYWQGGSYEQYF.

This clonotype was seen more than once but under ten times. The chain has TRBV12-3 or TRBV12-4 and TRBJ2-1; D ambiguous. V dropped 3 bases and J dropped 1 base, with 10 bases sitting between them. This CDR3 is built from 15 residues. DNA for the CDR3: TGTGCCAGCAGTTTTCGCGACCGATCCTACAATGAGCAGTTCTTC. It codes for CASSFRDRSYNEQFF.

This clonotype was seen only a few times. The genes are TRBV28 and TRBJ2-4, with a tentative D call TRBD2 (6 bases). Between the trimmed V and J ends, which lost 9 bases and 9 bases, there was a span of 15 bases. This CDR3 has 12 amino acids. CDR1 is MDHEN, CDR2 SYDVKM, per germline. CDR3: CASGAPEGIQYF. Here the CDR3 DNA reads TGTGCCAGTGGGGCCCCGGAGGGCATTCAGTACTTC.

V and J are TRBV5-1 and TRBJ2-2; D gene uncertain. Germline assignment: CDR1 SGHRS and CDR2 YFSETQ. Trimming took 1 base from V and 4 from J, leaving 8 bases between them. The CDR3 is 14 amino acids. CDR3 region: CASSLPSFTGELFF. DNA for the CDR3: TGCGCCAGCAGCTTGCCGTCTTTCACCGGGGAGCTGTTTTTT.

This chain uses TRBV6-1 with TRBJ2-7, with 9 bases lining up with TRBD1. V shed 10 bases, J shed 1 base, and the junction held 11 bases outside the gene matches. The CDR3 length is 15 residues. Germline assignment: CDR1 MNHNS and CDR2 SASEGT. CDR3 coding DNA: TGTGCCACCAAGCAAGGACAGGGGCCTTCCTACGAGCAGTACTTC. Translated, it gives CATKQGQGPSYEQYF.

V usage is TRBV12-3 or TRBV12-4 and J usage is TRBJ2-3; no firm D call. This CDR3 contains 12 residues. The ends were cut back, 3 bases at V and 14 bases at J, with 15 bases in the middle. The CDR3 bases are TGTGCCAGCAGTTTTAGGCAGGCCCTCGGGTATTTT. Protein product: CASSFRQALGYF.

This chain links TRBV11-2 with TRBJ2-5; D remains unclear. V was cut by 0 bases and J by 5 bases, with 10 bases left in between. CDR1 is SGHAT and CDR2 is FQNNGV in the germline V gene. This CDR3 has 14 residues. CDR3 DNA sequence: TGTGCCAGCAGCTTAGATCCATATCTGGAGACCCAGTACTTC. Translated: CASSLDPYLETQYF.

V is TRBV20-1 and J is TRBJ2-5; 8 bases agree with TRBD2. V dropped 1 base and J dropped 0; count of bases not matched to a gene: 4. This CDR3 region has 15 residues. Germline CDR1 is DFQATT and CDR2 is SNEGSKA (reference sequence). CDR3 residues: CSARGVAGNQETQYF. The CDR3 DNA sequence: TGCAGTGCTAGAGGAGTAGCGGGGAACCAAGAGACCCAGTACTTC.

The genes are TRBV20-1 and TRBJ2-5; D ambiguous. CDR3 size: 14 residues. Germline assignment: CDR1 DFQATT and CDR2 SNEGSKA (reference sequence). Trimming removed 5 bases at V and 0 bases at J, with 13 bases between. The CDR3 spells CSAPRVPHQETQYF. DNA for the CDR3: TGCAGTGCTCCTAGGGTTCCCCACCAAGAGACCCAGTACTTC.

This clonotype came up a few times. V is TRBV12-3 or TRBV12-4 and J is TRBJ1-2, with D unclear. V lost 4 bases, J lost 7 bases, and 10 bases lay in between. The CDR3 covers 12 residues. The DNA for the CDR3 is TGTGCCAGCAGTTATGGACTTGCTGGCTACACCTTC. Residues: CASSYGLAGYTF.

The chain combines TRBV25-1 with TRBJ2-3; TRBD2 agrees at 10 bases. Germline-derived CDR1 and CDR2 are MGHDK and SYGVNS. V lost 3 bases, J lost 2 bases, and 5 bases stayed unmatched. This CDR3 contains 16 residues. The CDR3 region has the DNA TGTGCCAGCAGTGAGGCAGCGGGAGGGGTCACAGATACGCAGTATTTT. Its protein is CASSEAAGGVTDTQYF.